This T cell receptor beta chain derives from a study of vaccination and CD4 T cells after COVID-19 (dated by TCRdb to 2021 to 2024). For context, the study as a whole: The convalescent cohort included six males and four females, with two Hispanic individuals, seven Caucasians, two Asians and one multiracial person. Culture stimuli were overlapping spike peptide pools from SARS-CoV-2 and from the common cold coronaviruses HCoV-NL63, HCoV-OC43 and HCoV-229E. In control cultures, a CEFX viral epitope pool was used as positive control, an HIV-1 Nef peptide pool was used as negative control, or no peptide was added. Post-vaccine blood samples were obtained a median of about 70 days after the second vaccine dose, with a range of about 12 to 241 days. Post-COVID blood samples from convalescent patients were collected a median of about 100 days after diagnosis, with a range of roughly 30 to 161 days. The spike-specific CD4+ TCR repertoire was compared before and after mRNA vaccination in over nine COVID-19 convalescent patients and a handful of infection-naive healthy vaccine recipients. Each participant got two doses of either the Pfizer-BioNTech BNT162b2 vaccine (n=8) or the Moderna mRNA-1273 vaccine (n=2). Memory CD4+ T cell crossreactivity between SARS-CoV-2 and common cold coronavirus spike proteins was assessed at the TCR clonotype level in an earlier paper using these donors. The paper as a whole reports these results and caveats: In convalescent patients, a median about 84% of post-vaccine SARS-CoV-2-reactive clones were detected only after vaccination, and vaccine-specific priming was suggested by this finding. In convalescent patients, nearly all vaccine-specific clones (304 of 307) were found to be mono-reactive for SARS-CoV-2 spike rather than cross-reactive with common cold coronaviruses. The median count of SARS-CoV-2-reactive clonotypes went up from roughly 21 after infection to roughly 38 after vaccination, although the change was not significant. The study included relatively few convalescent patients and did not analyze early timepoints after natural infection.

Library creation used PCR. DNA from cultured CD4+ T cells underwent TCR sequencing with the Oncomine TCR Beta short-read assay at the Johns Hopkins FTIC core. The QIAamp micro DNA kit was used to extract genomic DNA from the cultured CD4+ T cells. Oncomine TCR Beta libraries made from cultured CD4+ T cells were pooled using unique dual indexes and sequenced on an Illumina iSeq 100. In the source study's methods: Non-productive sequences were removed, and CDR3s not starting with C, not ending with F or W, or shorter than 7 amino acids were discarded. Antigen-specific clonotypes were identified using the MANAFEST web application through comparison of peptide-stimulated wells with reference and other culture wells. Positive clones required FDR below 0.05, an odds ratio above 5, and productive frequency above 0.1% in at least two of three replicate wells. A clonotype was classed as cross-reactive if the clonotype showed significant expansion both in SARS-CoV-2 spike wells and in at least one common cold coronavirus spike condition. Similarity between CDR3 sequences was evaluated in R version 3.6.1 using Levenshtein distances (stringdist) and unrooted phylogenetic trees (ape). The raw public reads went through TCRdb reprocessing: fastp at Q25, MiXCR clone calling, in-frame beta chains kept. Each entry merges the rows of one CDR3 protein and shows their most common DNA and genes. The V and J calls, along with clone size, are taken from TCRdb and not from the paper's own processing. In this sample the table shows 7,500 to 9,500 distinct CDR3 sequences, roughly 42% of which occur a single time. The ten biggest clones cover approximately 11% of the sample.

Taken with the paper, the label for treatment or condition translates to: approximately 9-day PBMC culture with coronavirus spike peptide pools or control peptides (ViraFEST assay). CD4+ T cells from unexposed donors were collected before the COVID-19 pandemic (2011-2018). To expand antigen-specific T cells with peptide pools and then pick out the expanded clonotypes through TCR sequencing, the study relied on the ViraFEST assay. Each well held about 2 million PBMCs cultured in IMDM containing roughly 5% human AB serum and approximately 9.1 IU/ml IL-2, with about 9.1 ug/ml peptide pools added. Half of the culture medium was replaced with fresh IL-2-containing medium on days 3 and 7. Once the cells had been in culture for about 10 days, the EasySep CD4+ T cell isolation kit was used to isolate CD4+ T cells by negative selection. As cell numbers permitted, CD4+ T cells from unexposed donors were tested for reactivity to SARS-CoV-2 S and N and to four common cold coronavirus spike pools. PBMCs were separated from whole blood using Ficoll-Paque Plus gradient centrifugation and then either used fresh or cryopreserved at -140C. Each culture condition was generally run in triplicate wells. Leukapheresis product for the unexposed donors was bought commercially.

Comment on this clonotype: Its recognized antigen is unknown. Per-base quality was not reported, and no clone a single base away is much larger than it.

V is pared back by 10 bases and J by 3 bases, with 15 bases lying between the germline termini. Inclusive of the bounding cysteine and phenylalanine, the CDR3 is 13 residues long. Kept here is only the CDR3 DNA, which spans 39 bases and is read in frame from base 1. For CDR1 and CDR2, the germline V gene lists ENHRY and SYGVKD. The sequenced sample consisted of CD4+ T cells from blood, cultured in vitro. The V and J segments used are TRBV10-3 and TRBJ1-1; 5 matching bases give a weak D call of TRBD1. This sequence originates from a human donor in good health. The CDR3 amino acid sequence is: CATAVGGDTEAFF. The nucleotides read TGTGCCACCGCAGTTGGAGGGGACACTGAAGCTTTCTTT.